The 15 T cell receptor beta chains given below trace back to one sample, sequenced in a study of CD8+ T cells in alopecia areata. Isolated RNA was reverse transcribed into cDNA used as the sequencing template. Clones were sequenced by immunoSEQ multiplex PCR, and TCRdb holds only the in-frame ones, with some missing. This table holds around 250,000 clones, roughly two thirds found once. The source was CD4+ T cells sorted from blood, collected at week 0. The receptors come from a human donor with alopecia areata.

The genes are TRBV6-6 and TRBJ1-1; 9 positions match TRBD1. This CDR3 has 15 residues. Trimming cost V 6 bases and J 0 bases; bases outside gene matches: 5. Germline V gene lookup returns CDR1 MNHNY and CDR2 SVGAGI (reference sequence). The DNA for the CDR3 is TGTGCCAGCAGGACCGACAGGGGGATGAACACTGAAGCTTTCTTT. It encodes CASRTDRGMNTEAFF.

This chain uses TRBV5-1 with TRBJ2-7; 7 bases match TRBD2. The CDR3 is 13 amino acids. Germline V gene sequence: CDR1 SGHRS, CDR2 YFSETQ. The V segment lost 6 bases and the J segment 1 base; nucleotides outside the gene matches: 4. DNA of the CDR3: TGCGCCAGCACCATGGGGGGGTCCTACGAGCAGTACTTC. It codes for CASTMGGSYEQYF.

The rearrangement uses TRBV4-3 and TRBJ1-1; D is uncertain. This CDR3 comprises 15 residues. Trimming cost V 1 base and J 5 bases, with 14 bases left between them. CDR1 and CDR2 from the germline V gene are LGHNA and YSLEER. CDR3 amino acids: CASSQALSPETEAFF. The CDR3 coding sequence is TGCGCCAGCAGCCAAGCTCTAAGTCCGGAGACTGAAGCTTTCTTT.

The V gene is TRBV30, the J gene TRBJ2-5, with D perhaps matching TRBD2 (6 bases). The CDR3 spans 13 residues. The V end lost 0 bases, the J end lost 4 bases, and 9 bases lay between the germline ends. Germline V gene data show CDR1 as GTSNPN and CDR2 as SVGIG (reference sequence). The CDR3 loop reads CAWSVGGAETQYF. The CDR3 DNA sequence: TGTGCCTGGAGTGTAGGCGGGGCAGAGACCCAGTACTTC.

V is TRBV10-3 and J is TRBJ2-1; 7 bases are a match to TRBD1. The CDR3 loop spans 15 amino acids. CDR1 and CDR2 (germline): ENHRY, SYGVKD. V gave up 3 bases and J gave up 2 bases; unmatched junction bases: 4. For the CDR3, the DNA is TGTGCCATCAGTGATTCCCAGGGGGCCTACAATGAGCAGTTCTTC. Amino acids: CAISDSQGAYNEQFF.

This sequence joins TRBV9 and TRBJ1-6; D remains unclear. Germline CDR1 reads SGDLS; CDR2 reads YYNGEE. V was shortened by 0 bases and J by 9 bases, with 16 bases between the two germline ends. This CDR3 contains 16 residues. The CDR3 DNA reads TGTGCCAGCAGCGTAGGTCCAGCCCCCGGTGGTTCACCCCTCCACTTT. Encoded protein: CASSVGPAPGGSPLHF.

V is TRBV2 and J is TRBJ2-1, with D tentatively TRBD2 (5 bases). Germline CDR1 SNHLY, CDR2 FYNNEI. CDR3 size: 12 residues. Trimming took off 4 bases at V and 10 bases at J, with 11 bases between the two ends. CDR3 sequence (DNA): TGTGCCAGCAGTGCGGACCGCGGGGAGCAGTTCTTC. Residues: CASSADRGEQFF.

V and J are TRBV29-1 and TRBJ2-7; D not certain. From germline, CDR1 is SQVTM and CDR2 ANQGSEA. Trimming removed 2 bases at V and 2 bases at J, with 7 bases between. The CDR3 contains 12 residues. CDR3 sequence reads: CSVEMDTYEQYF. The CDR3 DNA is TGCAGCGTTGAAATGGATACCTACGAGCAGTACTTC.

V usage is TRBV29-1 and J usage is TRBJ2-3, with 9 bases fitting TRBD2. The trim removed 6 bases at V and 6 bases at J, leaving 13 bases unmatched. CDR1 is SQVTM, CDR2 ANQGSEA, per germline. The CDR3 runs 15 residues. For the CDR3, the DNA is TGCAGCGTCCTCAAGCGGGGGGTGACCACGGATACGCAGTATTTT. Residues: CSVLKRGVTTDTQYF.

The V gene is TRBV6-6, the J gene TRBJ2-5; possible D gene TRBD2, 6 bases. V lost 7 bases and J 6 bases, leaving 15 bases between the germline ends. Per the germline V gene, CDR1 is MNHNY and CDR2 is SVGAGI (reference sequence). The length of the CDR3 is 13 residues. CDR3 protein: CASTTGAGQTQYF. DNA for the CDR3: TGTGCCAGCACCACCGGGGCGGGACAGACCCAGTACTTC.

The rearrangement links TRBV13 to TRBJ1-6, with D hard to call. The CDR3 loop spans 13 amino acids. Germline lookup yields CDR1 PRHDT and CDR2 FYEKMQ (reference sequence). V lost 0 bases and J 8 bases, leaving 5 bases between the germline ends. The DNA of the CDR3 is TGTGCCAGCAGCTTAGGCCCGTATTCACCCCTCCACTTT. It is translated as CASSLGPYSPLHF.

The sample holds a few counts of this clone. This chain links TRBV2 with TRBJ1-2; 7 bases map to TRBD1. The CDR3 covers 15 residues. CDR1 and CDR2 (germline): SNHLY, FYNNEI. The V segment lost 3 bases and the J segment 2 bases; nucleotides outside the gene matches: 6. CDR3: CASSDTGGQNYGYTF. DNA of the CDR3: TGTGCCAGCAGTGACACTGGGGGACAGAACTATGGCTACACCTTC.

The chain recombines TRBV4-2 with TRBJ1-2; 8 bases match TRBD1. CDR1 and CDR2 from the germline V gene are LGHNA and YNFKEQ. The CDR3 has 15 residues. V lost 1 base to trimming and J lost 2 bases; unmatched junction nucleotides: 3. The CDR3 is CASSQGTGYNYGYTF. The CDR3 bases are TGTGCCAGCAGCCAAGGGACAGGGTACAACTATGGCTACACCTTC.

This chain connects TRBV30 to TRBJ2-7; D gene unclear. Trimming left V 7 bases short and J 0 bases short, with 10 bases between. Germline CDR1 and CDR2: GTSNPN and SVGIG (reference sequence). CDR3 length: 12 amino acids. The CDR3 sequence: CALDGDSYEQYF. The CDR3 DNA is TGTGCCTTGGACGGAGACTCCTACGAGCAGTACTTC. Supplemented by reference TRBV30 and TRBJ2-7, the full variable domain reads SQTIHQWPATLVQPVGSPLSLECTVEGTSNPNLYWYRQAAGRGLQLLFYSVGIGQISSEVPQNLSASRPQDRQFILSSKKLLLSDSGFYLCALDGDSYEQYFGPGTRLTVT.

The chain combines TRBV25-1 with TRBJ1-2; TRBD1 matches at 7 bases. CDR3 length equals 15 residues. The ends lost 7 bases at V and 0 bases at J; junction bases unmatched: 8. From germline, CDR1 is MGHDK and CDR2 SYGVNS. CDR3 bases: TGTGCCAGCAAGAGGAGACAGGGCACTAACTATGGCTACACCTTC. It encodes CASKRRQGTNYGYTF.